Below, 29 T cell receptor beta chains from the same sample are listed, as sequenced in a study of CD8+ T cells in alopecia areata. The sequencing template was cDNA reverse transcribed from extracted RNA. TCRdb's copy holds only in-frame clones and misses some; the assay was immunoSEQ multiplex PCR. The sample lists some 190,000 clones; approximately 51% were seen once. Treatment indicated: oral pan-JAK inhibitor, 5-10 mg twice daily. Sequencing used CD8+ T cells sorted from blood, obtained at week 52, from a patient treated with tofacitinib. The receptors derive from a human donor with alopecia areata.

This clone was detected only a few times. The chain carries TRBV29-1 and TRBJ1-1, with D possibly TRBD1 on 6 matching bases. CDR3 size: 13 residues. Trimming removed 3 bases from V and 7 bases from J, with 15 bases in between. The germline gives CDR1 SQVTM, CDR2 ANQGSEA. DNA for the CDR3: TGCAGCGTTGAGGGGGTTAGGGACAATGAAGCTTTCTTT. Amino acid sequence: CSVEGVRDNEAFF.

The chain uses TRBV23-1 and TRBJ1-5; perhaps TRBD1 as D (6 bases). TRBV23-1 is treated as an ORF (open reading frame) with a function not yet certain. This CDR3 is built from 17 residues. V lost 2 bases and J 2 bases, leaving 16 bases between the germline ends. The CDR3 sequence: CASSQTAGRGGNQPQHF. CDR3 bases: TGCGCCAGCAGTCAAACTGCAGGGAGGGGGGGCAATCAGCCCCAGCATTTT.

About this clone: The junction departs from the called germline gene at one end, perhaps through a read error. The V call is TRBV29-1, the J call TRBJ1-5; D not resolved. Germline V gene lookup returns CDR1 SQVTM and CDR2 ANQGSEA. This CDR3 spans 14 amino acids. The chain's CDR3 is CSASRAFSTQPQQF. The DNA of the CDR3 is TGCAGCGCCTCCCGGGCCTTTTCCACTCAGCCCCAGCAATTT.

The chain has TRBV11-2 and TRBJ2-4; the match to TRBD2 covers 8 bases. The CDR3 contains 16 residues. Germline-derived CDR1 and CDR2 are SGHAT and FQNNGV. Unmatched junction bases numbered 9, after V lost 1 base and J lost 7 bases. CDR3 protein: CASSLGISGAGNIQYF. The CDR3 DNA sequence: TGTGCCAGCAGCTTAGGTATTAGCGGGGCCGGGAACATTCAGTACTTC.

The chain uses TRBV4-1 and TRBJ2-3, with D unclear. Germline assignment: CDR1 MGHRA and CDR2 YSYEKL. The V end was cut by 1 base, the J end by 4 bases, with 3 bases between. CDR3 length: 12 amino acids. CDR3 coding DNA: TGCGCCAGCAGCCAAGGAGCAGATACGCAGTATTTT. Translation: CASSQGADTQYF.

This sequence joins TRBV4-1 and TRBJ2-3; D is undetermined. Trimming pared 10 bases from V and 0 bases from J, leaving 11 bases between. The CDR3 is made up of 13 amino acids. From germline, CDR1 is MGHRA and CDR2 YSYEKL. In DNA, the CDR3 is TGCGCCACAGCGTTCCAAAGCACAGATACGCAGTATTTT. Protein: CATAFQSTDTQYF.

The chain joins TRBV27 to TRBJ2-1; D is possibly TRBD1 (5 bases). This CDR3 has 11 residues. The ends were cut back, 3 bases at V and 9 bases at J, with 6 bases in the middle. Germline CDR1 is MNHEY and CDR2 is SMNVEV (reference sequence). CDR3 amino acids: CASSLGREQFF. CDR3 DNA sequence: TGTGCCAGCAGTTTGGGGCGTGAGCAGTTCTTC.

The chain has TRBV27 and TRBJ1-2, with TRBD1 matching over 8 bases. The germline CDR1 and CDR2 sequences are MNHEY and SMNVEV (reference sequence). The CDR3 is 14 residues long. With V trimmed by 5 bases and J by 8 bases, 10 bases remained unmatched. CDR3 in amino acids: CASSPRTGLRGYTF. CDR3 sequence (DNA): TGTGCCAGCAGTCCCCGGACAGGGCTTAGGGGCTACACCTTC.

The chain has TRBV6-1 and TRBJ1-2; maybe TRBD1 (6 bases). Germline V CDR1 and CDR2: MNHNS, SASEGT. V was trimmed by 7 bases and J by 4 bases, leaving 13 bases between them. CDR3 size: 13 residues. CDR3: CASTGPGAYGYTF. DNA for the CDR3: TGTGCCAGCACCGGCCCGGGGGCCTATGGCTACACCTTC.

The DNA for the CDR3 is TGTGCCAGCAGCCCCTACTTGGGAGTCAATAATTCACCCCTCCACTTT. Translation: CASSPYLGVNNSPLHF. The chain is built from TRBV7-8 and TRBJ1-6; unclear D gene. The V gene lost 5 bases and the J gene lost 5 bases, with 16 bases spanning the gap. Germline CDR1 is SGHVS and CDR2 is FQNEAQ. The CDR3 sequence is 16 residues long.

V is TRBV27 and J is TRBJ2-1; possible D gene TRBD1, 6 bases. The CDR3 loop spans 14 amino acids. The germline gives CDR1 MNHEY, CDR2 SMNVEV (reference sequence). Between the trimmed V and J ends, which lost 2 bases and 1 base, there was a span of 6 bases. In DNA, the CDR3 is TGTGCCAGCAGTTTAAGGGGGTCCTACAATGAGCAGTTCTTC. Amino acid sequence: CASSLRGSYNEQFF.

Points on this clone: Other DNA sequences in this sample translate to the same CDR3. This chain connects TRBV30 to TRBJ1-2; unclear D gene. Trimming removed 1 base at V and 2 bases at J, with 5 bases between. Germline CDR1 and CDR2: GTSNPN and SVGIG (reference sequence). This CDR3 contains 12 residues. The CDR3 loop is CAWSGGNYGYTF. The CDR3 DNA is TGTGCCTGGAGTGGCGGCAACTATGGCTACACCTTC.

The chain joins TRBV5-6 to TRBJ1-3, with D possibly matching TRBD1 (6 bases). V lost 1 base and J lost 0, with 8 bases in between. Germline CDR1 SGHDT, CDR2 YYEEEE. The CDR3 runs to 15 residues. The CDR3 nucleotides read TGTGCCAGCAGCTTGCAGGGGATCTCTGGAAACACCATATATTTT. Its translation is CASSLQGISGNTIYF.

The chain links TRBV6-1 to TRBJ2-7; D is undetermined. CDR1 and CDR2 (germline): MNHNS, SASEGT. The V and J ends lost 6 bases and 6 bases respectively, with 15 bases between them. This CDR3 contains 13 residues. The CDR3 loop reads CASSPGLWGEQYF. CDR3 nucleotide sequence: TGTGCCAGCAGCCCCGGCCTCTGGGGCGAGCAGTACTTC.

The V call is TRBV7-2, the J call TRBJ1-6, with D possibly being TRBD1 (6 bases). V was trimmed by 3 bases and J by 9 bases, leaving 15 bases between them. The CDR3 totals 15 residues. Germline loops: CDR1 SGHTA, CDR2 FQGNSA. CDR3 in DNA: TGTGCCAGCAGCTTGTACCCGGGACAAGGTTCACCCCTCCACTTT. Translation: CASSLYPGQGSPLHF.

The chain is built from TRBV13 and TRBJ2-6; D is undetermined. Germline V gives CDR1 PRHDT, CDR2 FYEKMQ (reference sequence). Trimming removed 8 bases from V and 2 bases from J, with 16 bases in between. The CDR3 has 16 residues. CDR3 sequence reads: CASEEGHSAGANVLTF. CDR3 sequence (DNA): TGTGCCAGCGAGGAAGGCCACTCCGCTGGGGCCAACGTCCTGACTTTC.

DNA for the CDR3: TGTGCCAGCAGCGTAGTAGGGGCATTCGAGCAGTACTTC. Protein: CASSVVGAFEQYF. V is TRBV9 and J is TRBJ2-7; TRBD1 might be the D (5 bases). V gave up 0 bases and J gave up 6 bases, with 10 bases separating them. Germline V lookup: CDR1 SGDLS, CDR2 YYNGEE. The CDR3 runs 13 residues.

This clone has just a few counts. The chain links TRBV7-9 to TRBJ1-1; D uncertain. V lost 4 bases and J lost 8, with 8 bases in between. The germline CDR1 and CDR2 sequences are SEHNR and FQNEAQ (reference sequence). This CDR3 is built from 11 residues. The CDR3, as DNA: TGTGCCAGCAGCTCCTTCGAAGAAGCTTTCTTT. As protein: CASSSFEEAFF. Full variable domain (missing parts from reference TRBV7-9 and TRBJ1-1): DTGVSQNPRHKITKRGQNVTFRCDPISEHNRLYWYRQTLGQGPEFLTYFQNEAQLEKSRLLSDRFSAERPKGSFSTLEIQRTEQGDSAMYLCASSSFEEAFFGQGTRLTVV.

The V call is TRBV7-3, the J call TRBJ2-1; TRBD2 matches 9 bases. Germline V gene lookup returns CDR1 SGHTA and CDR2 FQGTGA. This CDR3 is built from 15 residues. Germline trimming cut 3 bases from V and 2 bases from J; bases unmatched to any gene: 2. CDR3 in DNA: TGTGCCAGCAGCTTGATAGCGGGGGCCTACAATGAGCAGTTCTTC. Protein sequence: CASSLIAGAYNEQFF.

The gene calls are TRBV29-1 and TRBJ2-1; TRBD2 is a possible D gene (7 bases). This CDR3 is 18 amino acids long. V was shortened by 3 bases and J by 0 bases, with 21 bases between the two germline ends. Germline-derived CDR1 and CDR2 are SQVTM and ANQGSEA. The CDR3 DNA reads as TGCAGCGTTGACGTTAGGAGGCGGCGGGGGCCCTCCTACAATGAGCAGTTCTTC. This encodes CSVDVRRRRGPSYNEQFF.

The gene calls are TRBV7-2 and TRBJ1-5, with a tentative D call TRBD1 (6 bases). CDR1 and CDR2 (germline): SGHTA, FQGNSA. Deletions cut 3 bases from V and 5 bases from J, with 14 bases between. CDR3 size: 15 residues. CDR3 nucleotide sequence: TGTGCCAGCAGCTTGTTCCGCGACAGGTATCAGCCCCAGCATTTT. Translated: CASSLFRDRYQPQHF. Full variable domain (outside the CDR3, taken from reference TRBV7-2 and TRBJ1-5): GAGVSQSPSNKVTEKGKDVELRCDPISGHTALYWYRQSLGQGLEFLIYFQGNSAPDKSGLPSDRFSAERTGGSVSTLTIQRTQQEDSAVYLCASSLFRDRYQPQHFGDGTRLSIL.

Only a few counts were recorded for this clone. This chain links TRBV29-1 with TRBJ1-2, with 8 bases identical to TRBD1. The V and J ends lost 3 bases and 7 bases, in that order; junction bases with no gene match: 16. The CDR3 spans 16 residues. CDR1 is SQVTM and CDR2 is ANQGSEA in the germline V gene. For the CDR3, the DNA is TGCAGCGTTGAGGGGGACGGCACAGGGGGAATTGGTGGCTACACCTTC. Its protein is CSVEGDGTGGIGGYTF.

The chain carries TRBV10-2 and TRBJ1-1; D not certain. The germline V gene encodes CDR1 WSHSY and CDR2 SAAADI. V was cut by 6 bases and J by 6 bases, with 14 bases left in between. The CDR3 length is 13 residues. CDR3 protein: CASSSHDGPEAFF. For the CDR3, the DNA is TGCGCCAGCAGCTCTCACGACGGCCCTGAAGCTTTCTTT.

This clone was observed a handful of times. The V call is TRBV5-1, the J call TRBJ2-3; 7 bases map to TRBD2. The CDR3 is 15 residues long. Germline-derived CDR1 and CDR2 are SGHRS and YFSETQ. Trimming cost V 1 base and J 2 bases; bases outside gene matches: 4. CDR3 residues: CASSLRGVITDTQYF. CDR3 nucleotide sequence: TGCGCCAGCAGCTTGCGGGGGGTCATCACAGATACGCAGTATTTT.

This rearrangement joins TRBV11-1 to TRBJ2-5; 7 bases map to TRBD1. This CDR3 has 14 residues. Germline trimming cut 3 bases from V and 5 bases from J; bases unmatched to any gene: 6. Germline V gene lookup returns CDR1 SGHAT and CDR2 FQDESV (reference sequence). CDR3 protein: CASSLDRWGETQYF. Written as DNA, the CDR3 is TGTGCCAGCAGCTTGGACAGGTGGGGGGAGACCCAGTACTTC.

A few counts support this clone. The V gene is TRBV29-1, the J gene TRBJ1-1; D remains ambiguous. The V end lost 0 bases, the J end lost 0 bases, and 17 bases lay between the germline ends. The CDR3 is 17 amino acids. The germline V gene encodes CDR1 SQVTM and CDR2 ANQGSEA. CDR3 region: CSVEERTGGPMNTEAFF. In DNA, the CDR3 is TGCAGCGTTGAAGAGAGGACGGGCGGCCCAATGAACACTGAAGCTTTCTTT.

The CDR3 loop is CATGQGMNTGELFF. CDR3 nucleotides: TGTGCTACAGGACAGGGGATGAACACCGGGGAGCTGTTTTTT. The chain links TRBV5-4 to TRBJ2-2, with TRBD1 identical over 9 bases. The length of the CDR3 is 14 residues. CDR1 SGHNT and CDR2 YYREEE come from the germline V gene (reference sequence).

V and J are TRBV29-1 and TRBJ2-7, with D possibly being TRBD1 (5 bases). The germline V and J ends were trimmed by 4 bases and 0 bases, with 19 bases remaining between them. This CDR3 contains 16 residues. CDR1 SQVTM and CDR2 ANQGSEA come from the germline V gene. In DNA form, the CDR3 reads TGCAGCGTTGGCCTGTTTGGGGCACTAAGCTCCTACGAGCAGTACTTC. Its translation is CSVGLFGALSSYEQYF.

The CDR3 protein is CASSPMRGALTEAFF. The CDR3 DNA reads as TGTGCCAGCAGCCCGATGAGGGGGGCTTTGACTGAAGCTTTCTTT. J is TRBJ1-1 and V is TRBV7-9; D might be TRBD1 (6 bases). The CDR3 contains 15 residues. Looked up from germline, CDR1 is SEHNR and CDR2 is FQNEAQ (reference sequence). V lost 5 bases and J 5 bases, leaving 18 bases between the germline ends.